This entry lists 21 T cell receptor beta chains sequenced from one sample in a study of blood T cell repertoires in COVID-19. Assay: immunoSEQ multiplex PCR; the TCRdb copy retains only in-frame clones and omits some. In the table there are over 100,000 clones, approximately 90% of which are singletons. The sequencing sample was made of peripheral blood. Receptor source: a human donor with acute or convalescent COVID-19. The donor label of this sample is uncertain.

The J gene is TRBJ1-2, the V gene TRBV28, with 10 bases fitting TRBD1. V lost 3 bases and J lost 8; bases outside the gene matches: 9. Germline-derived CDR1 and CDR2 are MDHEN and SYDVKM. The CDR3 is made up of 15 amino acids. Written as DNA, the CDR3 is TGTGCCAGCAGTTTGCCCGGGACAGGGGTGAGAGGCTACACCTTC. Amino acid sequence: CASSLPGTGVRGYTF.

V and J are TRBV19 and TRBJ1-5, with TRBD1 identical over 9 bases. Germline assignment: CDR1 LNHDA and CDR2 SQIVND (reference sequence). The V and J ends lost 6 bases and 7 bases, in that order; junction bases with no gene match: 7. The CDR3 is 14 amino acids. This chain's CDR3 is CASRMGQGRQPQHF. CDR3 bases: TGTGCCAGTAGGATGGGACAGGGTCGACAGCCCCAGCATTTT.

This chain uses TRBV7-2 with TRBJ1-1, with 7 bases aligning to TRBD1. CDR3 length: 12 amino acids. Germline CDR1 and CDR2: SGHTA and FQGNSA. V shed 10 bases, J shed 5 bases, and the junction held 7 bases outside the gene matches. The CDR3 DNA reads TGTGCCATAGGACAGGATTTTACTGAAGCTTTCTTT. Encoded protein: CAIGQDFTEAFF.

J is TRBJ2-1 and V is TRBV28; D gene unclear. CDR3 length: 15 residues. Germline-derived CDR1 and CDR2 are MDHEN and SYDVKM. With 2 bases removed from V and 0 bases from J, the gap between germline ends came to 8 bases. CDR3 region: CASSLRQVSYNEQFF. Written as DNA, the CDR3 is TGTGCCAGCAGTTTACGGCAGGTCTCCTACAATGAGCAGTTCTTC. Looking up the rest from reference TRBV28 and TRBJ2-1 gives the full variable domain: DVKVTQSSRYLVKRTGEKVFLECVQDMDHENMFWYRQDPGLGLRLIYFSYDVKMKEKGDIPEGYSVSREKKERFSLILESASTNQTSMYLCASSLRQVSYNEQFFGPGTRLTVL.

The chain has TRBV19 and TRBJ2-5, with 7 positions matching TRBD2. Germline-derived CDR1 and CDR2 are LNHDA and SQIVND (reference sequence). This CDR3 is built from 15 residues. Losses at the gene ends were 3 bases for V and 4 bases for J; bases not matched to a gene: 8. CDR3: CASSIIGGTRETQYF. The DNA for the CDR3 is TGTGCCAGTAGTATTATCGGGGGGACGCGAGAGACCCAGTACTTC.

V usage is TRBV19 and J usage is TRBJ2-5; 9 positions agree with TRBD1. V lost 1 base to trimming and J lost 2 bases; unmatched junction nucleotides: 2. This CDR3 is 15 amino acids long. CDR1 and CDR2 (germline): LNHDA, SQIVND (reference sequence). CDR3 loop: CASSIGDRAQETQYF. CDR3 in DNA: TGTGCCAGTAGTATAGGGGACAGGGCTCAAGAGACCCAGTACTTC.

The rearrangement joins TRBV20-1 to TRBJ2-1; possible D gene TRBD2, 6 bases. Trimming shortened V by 6 bases and J by 6 bases, and 15 bases separated the two germline ends. The germline CDR1 and CDR2 sequences are DFQATT and SNEGSKA (reference sequence). The CDR3 contains 13 residues. This chain's CDR3 is CSASSGTFNEQFF. CDR3 sequence (DNA): TGCAGTGCCAGTTCTGGGACTTTCAATGAGCAGTTCTTC.

Concerning this clone: Other DNA variants within this sample encode the same CDR3. V and J are TRBV27 and TRBJ2-3; the D gene is possibly TRBD2 (6 bases). The CDR3 runs to 13 residues. Trimming stripped 4 bases from V and 3 bases from J, with 8 bases between. Germline V gives CDR1 MNHEY, CDR2 SMNVEV (reference sequence). CDR3 sequence (DNA): TGTGCCAGCAGTTGGGGGGATACAGATACGCAGTATTTT. Amino acid sequence: CASSWGDTDTQYF.

The chain couples TRBV7-9 to TRBJ1-3, with 7 nucleotides matching TRBD1. Germline CDR1 SEHNR, CDR2 FQNEAQ (reference sequence). The J segment lost 7 bases and the V segment lost 5 bases, leaving 8 bases of the junction unmatched. The CDR3 sequence is 14 residues long. CDR3 protein: CASSPRTGWNTIYF. The CDR3 bases are TGTGCCAGCAGCCCGCGGACAGGATGGAACACCATATATTTT. The full variable domain, in which reference TRBV7-9 and TRBJ1-3 provide the parts outside the CDR3, is DTGVSQNPRHKITKRGQNVTFRCDPISEHNRLYWYRQTLGQGPEFLTYFQNEAQLEKSRLLSDRFSAERPKGSFSTLEIQRTEQGDSAMYLCASSPRTGWNTIYFGEGSWLTVV.

V usage is TRBV6-2 or TRBV6-3 and J usage is TRBJ1-1, with D hard to call. Germline CDR1 is MNHEY and CDR2 is SVGEGT. The V and J ends lost 2 bases and 1 base respectively, with 8 bases between them. The CDR3 consists of 14 residues. Here the CDR3 reads CASSYEGTNTEAFF. CDR3 nucleotide sequence: TGTGCCAGCAGTTACGAGGGAACGAACACTGAAGCTTTCTTT.

This rearrangement joins TRBV10-3 to TRBJ1-6, with TRBD1 identical over 9 bases. J gave up 8 bases and V 6 bases, and 5 bases lay outside the gene matches. Germline CDR1 reads ENHRY; CDR2 reads SYGVKD. The CDR3 is 14 amino acids. CDR3 coding DNA: TGTGCCATCAGGGCCGGACAGGGGCATTCACCCCTCCACTTT. It translates to CAIRAGQGHSPLHF.

The genes are TRBV10-3 and TRBJ2-7; D is possibly TRBD2 (7 bases). Trimming left V 2 bases short and J 3 bases short, with 14 bases between. Per germline, CDR1 ENHRY and CDR2 SYGVKD. CDR3 length: 15 residues. The CDR3 protein is CAISEVGGRVYEQYF. In nucleotides, the CDR3 is TGTGCCATCAGTGAGGTGGGGGGGCGAGTCTACGAGCAGTACTTC.

This clone was seen only once. The chain links TRBV6-1 to TRBJ1-6; D is ambiguous. Germline CDR1 MNHNS, CDR2 SASEGT. Trimming stripped 5 bases from V and 6 bases from J, with 11 bases between. The CDR3 has 14 residues. For the CDR3, the DNA is TGTGCCAGCAGTTCAACCCTATCTAATTCACCCCTCCACTTT. Amino acid sequence: CASSSTLSNSPLHF.

The chain employs TRBV5-1 and TRBJ1-1; D gene ambiguous. Looked up from germline, CDR1 is SGHRS and CDR2 is YFSETQ. This CDR3 has 12 residues. Trimming left V 1 base short and J 8 bases short, with 9 bases between. This CDR3 is CASSLSENEAFF. CDR3 DNA sequence: TGCGCCAGCAGCTTGTCCGAGAACGAAGCTTTCTTT.

This chain links TRBV29-1 with TRBJ1-4, with D tentatively TRBD1 (5 bases). The CDR3 has 14 amino acids. Between the trimmed V and J ends, which lost 0 bases and 8 bases, there was a span of 13 bases. Looked up from germline, CDR1 is SQVTM and CDR2 is ANQGSEA. The CDR3 region is CSVEDAQGREKLFF. The CDR3 DNA follows: TGCAGCGTTGAAGATGCGCAGGGAAGGGAAAAACTGTTTTTT.

The chain is built from TRBV5-8 and TRBJ2-4; 8 bases are a match to TRBD1. J lost 1 base, V lost 7 bases, and 4 bases had no gene match. Germline loops: CDR1 SGHTS, CDR2 YDEGEE. This CDR3 spans 14 amino acids. The CDR3: CASGQGDAKNIQYF. The CDR3 nucleotides are TGTGCCAGCGGACAGGGAGATGCCAAAAACATTCAGTACTTC.

This clone was picked up one time. V usage is TRBV19 and J usage is TRBJ1-2; the D gene is possibly TRBD1 (6 bases). V lost 6 bases and J 3 bases, leaving 20 bases between the germline ends. This CDR3 has 16 amino acids. Germline-derived CDR1 and CDR2 are LNHDA and SQIVND (reference sequence). CDR3 in amino acids: CASRRTAQGGDYGYTF. The CDR3 DNA reads TGTGCCAGTAGGAGGACCGCTCAAGGGGGAGACTATGGCTACACCTTC.

The V gene is TRBV3-1 (or the pseudogene TRBV3-2), the J gene TRBJ1-1; D unresolved. Between the trimmed V and J ends, which lost 2 bases and 1 base, there was a span of 2 bases. Germline-derived CDR1 and CDR2 are LGHDT and YNNKEL (reference sequence). This CDR3 contains 12 residues. In nucleotides, the CDR3 is TGTGCCAGCAGCCAACAGAACACTGAAGCTTTCTTT. It encodes CASSQQNTEAFF.

DNA of the CDR3: TGTGCCAGCAGCTTTGGGAGCTCCTACGAGCAGTACTTC. It codes for CASSFGSSYEQYF. The chain joins TRBV13 to TRBJ2-7, with TRBD2 as a possible D gene (5 bases). V lost 3 bases to trimming and J lost 0 bases, with 6 bases between them. The length of the CDR3 is 13 residues. Germline lookup yields CDR1 PRHDT and CDR2 FYEKMQ (reference sequence).

V usage is TRBV7-3 and J usage is TRBJ2-4; 9 nucleotides line up with TRBD1. This CDR3 is 13 amino acids long. Losses at the gene ends were 6 bases for V and 12 bases for J; bases not matched to a gene: 9. Germline V gene sequence: CDR1 SGHTA, CDR2 FQGTGA. The CDR3 DNA sequence: TGTGCCAGCAGTTCGTCACAGGGGGCATCTCAGTACTTC. The encoded protein is CASSSSQGASQYF.

CDR3 amino acids: CATSSGGSYGYTF. DNA for the CDR3: TGTGCCACCAGCAGCGGGGGAAGCTATGGCTACACCTTC. The rearrangement links TRBV15 to TRBJ1-2; TRBD1 is a possible D gene (5 bases). V gave up 3 bases and J gave up 4 bases, with 9 bases separating them. This CDR3 region has 13 residues. CDR1 is LNHNV and CDR2 is YYDKDF in the germline V gene (reference sequence).